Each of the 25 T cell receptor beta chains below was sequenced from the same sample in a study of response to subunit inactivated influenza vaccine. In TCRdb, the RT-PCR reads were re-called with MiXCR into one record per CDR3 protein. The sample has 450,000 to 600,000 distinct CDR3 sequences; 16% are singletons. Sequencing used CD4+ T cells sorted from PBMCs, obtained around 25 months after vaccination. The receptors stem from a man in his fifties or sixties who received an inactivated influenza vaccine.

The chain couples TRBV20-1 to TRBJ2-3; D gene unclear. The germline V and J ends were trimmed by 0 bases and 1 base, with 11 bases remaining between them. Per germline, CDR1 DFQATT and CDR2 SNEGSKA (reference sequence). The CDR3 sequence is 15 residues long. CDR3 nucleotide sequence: TGCAGTGCTAGAGATTACCGTCTAGGCACAGATACGCAGTATTTT. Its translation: CSARDYRLGTDTQYF.

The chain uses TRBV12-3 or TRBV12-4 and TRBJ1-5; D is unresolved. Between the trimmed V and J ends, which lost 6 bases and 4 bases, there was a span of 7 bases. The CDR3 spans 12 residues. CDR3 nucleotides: TGTGCCAGCAGGGTAGGAAATCAGCCCCAGCATTTT. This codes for CASRVGNQPQHF.

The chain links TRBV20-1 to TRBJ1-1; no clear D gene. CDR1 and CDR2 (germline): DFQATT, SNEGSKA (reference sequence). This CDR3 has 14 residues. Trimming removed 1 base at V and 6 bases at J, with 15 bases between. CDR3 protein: CSARVRVSFSEAFF. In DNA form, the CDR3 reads TGCAGTGCTAGAGTGAGGGTTTCATTCTCTGAAGCTTTCTTT.

The CDR3 protein is CASSHIYEQFF. CDR3 nucleotides: TGTGCCAGCAGCCATATCTATGAGCAGTTCTTC. The chain uses TRBV3-1 and TRBJ2-1; D not certain. The CDR3 totals 11 residues. V was shortened by 3 bases and J by 8 bases, with 5 bases between the two germline ends. Per the germline V gene, CDR1 is LGHDT and CDR2 is YNNKEL (reference sequence).

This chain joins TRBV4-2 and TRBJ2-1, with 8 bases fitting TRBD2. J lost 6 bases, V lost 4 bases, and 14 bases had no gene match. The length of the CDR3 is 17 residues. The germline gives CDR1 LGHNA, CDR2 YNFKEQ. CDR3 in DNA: TGTGCCAGCAGCCCACACACTGGTAGCGGGATCCTCAATGAGCAGTTCTTC. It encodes CASSPHTGSGILNEQFF.

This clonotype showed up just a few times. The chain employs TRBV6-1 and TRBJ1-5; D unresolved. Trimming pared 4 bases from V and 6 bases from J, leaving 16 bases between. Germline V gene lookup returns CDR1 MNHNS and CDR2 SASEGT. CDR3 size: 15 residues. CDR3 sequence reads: CASSVTGVAGQPQHF. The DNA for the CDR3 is TGTGCCAGCAGTGTTACTGGGGTGGCTGGTCAGCCCCAGCATTTT.

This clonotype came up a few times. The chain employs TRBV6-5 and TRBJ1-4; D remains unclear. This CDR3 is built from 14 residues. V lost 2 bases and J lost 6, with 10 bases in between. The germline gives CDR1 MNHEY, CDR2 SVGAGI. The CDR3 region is CASSYDGRYEKLFF. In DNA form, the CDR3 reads TGTGCCAGCAGTTACGACGGGAGATATGAAAAACTGTTTTTT.

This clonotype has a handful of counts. The chain's CDR3 is CASSYSDRDYEQYF. CDR3 coding DNA: TGTGCCAGCAGTTACTCGGACAGGGACTACGAGCAGTACTTC. The V call is TRBV6-7, the J call TRBJ2-7, with 8 bases matching TRBD1. TRBV6-7 carries the ORF label, with uncertain function. With 0 bases clipped from V and 3 bases from J, the junction kept 1 base outside the gene matches. This CDR3 has 14 amino acids.

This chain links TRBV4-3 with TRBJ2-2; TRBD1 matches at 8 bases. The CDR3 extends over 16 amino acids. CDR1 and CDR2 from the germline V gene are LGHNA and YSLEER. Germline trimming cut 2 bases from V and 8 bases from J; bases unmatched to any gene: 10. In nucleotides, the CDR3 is TGCGCCAGCAGCCAATTGACAGGGGCAGGGATGGGGGAGCTGTTTTTT. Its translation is CASSQLTGAGMGELFF.

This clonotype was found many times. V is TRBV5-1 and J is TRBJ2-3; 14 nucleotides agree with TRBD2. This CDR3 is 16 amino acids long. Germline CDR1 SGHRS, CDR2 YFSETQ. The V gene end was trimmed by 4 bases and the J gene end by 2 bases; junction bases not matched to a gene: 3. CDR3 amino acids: CASSMGLAGDTDTQYF. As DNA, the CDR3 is TGCGCCAGCAGCATGGGACTAGCGGGGGACACAGATACGCAGTATTTT.

Here the CDR3 DNA reads TGTGCCAGCAGCTTAGTACAGGGGGCGAGCAATCAGCCCCAGCATTTT. Its translation: CASSLVQGASNQPQHF. The chain carries TRBV7-2 and TRBJ1-5; 9 bases align to TRBD1. J was trimmed by 1 base and V by 1 base; bases with no gene match: 2. CDR3 length equals 16 residues. The germline gives CDR1 SGHTA, CDR2 FQGNSA.

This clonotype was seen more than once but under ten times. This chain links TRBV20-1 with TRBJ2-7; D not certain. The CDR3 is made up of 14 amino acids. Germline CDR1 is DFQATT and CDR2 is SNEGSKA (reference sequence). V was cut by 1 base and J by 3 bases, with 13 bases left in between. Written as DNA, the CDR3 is TGCAGTGCTAGAGGGGCGCAGAGAAACTACGAGCAGTACTTC. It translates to CSARGAQRNYEQYF.

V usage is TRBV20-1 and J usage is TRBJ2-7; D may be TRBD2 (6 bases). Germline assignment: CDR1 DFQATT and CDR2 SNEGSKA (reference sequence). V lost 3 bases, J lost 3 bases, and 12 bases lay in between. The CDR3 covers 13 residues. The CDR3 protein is CSASRDLNYEQYF. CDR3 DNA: TGCAGTGCTAGCCGGGACTTAAACTACGAGCAGTACTTC.

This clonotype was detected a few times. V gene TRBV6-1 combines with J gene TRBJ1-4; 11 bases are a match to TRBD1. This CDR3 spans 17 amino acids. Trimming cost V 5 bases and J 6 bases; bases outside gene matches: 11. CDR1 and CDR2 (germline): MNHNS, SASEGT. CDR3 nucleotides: TGTGCCAGCAGTACGGCAAGGACAGGGGGCGCCCATGAAAAACTGTTTTTT. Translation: CASSTARTGGAHEKLFF.

The CDR3 nucleotides are TGTGCCAGCAGCCAAGAGTTAAGGGTCGGACCACTAGCGGGGCCCTACGAGCAGTACTTC. This encodes CASSQELRVGPLAGPYEQYF. This sequence joins TRBV4-2 and TRBJ2-7; TRBD2 matches 10 bases. Germline CDR1 LGHNA, CDR2 YNFKEQ. The CDR3 sequence is 20 residues long. With V trimmed by 0 bases and J by 2 bases, 16 bases remained unmatched.

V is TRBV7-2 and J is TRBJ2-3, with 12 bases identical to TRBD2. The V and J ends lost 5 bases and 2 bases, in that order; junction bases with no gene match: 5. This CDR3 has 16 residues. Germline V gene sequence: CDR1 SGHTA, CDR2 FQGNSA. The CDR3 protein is CASSTSSGGATDTQYF. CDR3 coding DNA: TGTGCCAGCAGCACCTCTAGCGGGGGGGCCACAGATACGCAGTATTTT.

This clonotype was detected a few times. This CDR3 reads CASSQREVGHNEQFF. CDR3 DNA sequence: TGTGCCAGCAGTCAAAGGGAGGTAGGGCACAATGAGCAGTTCTTC. The chain is built from TRBV12-3 or TRBV12-4 and TRBJ2-1; D might be TRBD2 (6 bases). V was trimmed by 5 bases and J by 5 bases, leaving 16 bases between them. The CDR3 runs 15 residues.

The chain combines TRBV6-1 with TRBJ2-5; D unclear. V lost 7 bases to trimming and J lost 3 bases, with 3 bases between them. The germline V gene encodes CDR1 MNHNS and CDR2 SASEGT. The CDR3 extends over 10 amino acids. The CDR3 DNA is TGTGCCAGCATTAAAGAGACCCAGTACTTC. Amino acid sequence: CASIKETQYF.

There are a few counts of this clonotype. Here the CDR3 reads CASSPTTYNNEQFF. The CDR3 bases are TGTGCCAGCAGCCCGACTACCTACAACAATGAGCAGTTCTTC. The chain uses TRBV14 and TRBJ2-1, with a weak D call TRBD2 (5 bases). The CDR3 has 14 residues. From germline, CDR1 is SGHDN and CDR2 FVKESK. V gave up 4 bases and J gave up 5 bases, with 12 bases separating them. The variable domain in full, with the rest retrieved from reference TRBV14 and TRBJ2-1, is EAGVTQFPSHSVIEKGQTVTLRCDPISGHDNLYWYRRVMGKEIKFLLHFVKESKQDESGMPNNRFLAERTGGTYSTLKVQPAELEDSGVYFCASSPTTYNNEQFFGPGTRLTVL.

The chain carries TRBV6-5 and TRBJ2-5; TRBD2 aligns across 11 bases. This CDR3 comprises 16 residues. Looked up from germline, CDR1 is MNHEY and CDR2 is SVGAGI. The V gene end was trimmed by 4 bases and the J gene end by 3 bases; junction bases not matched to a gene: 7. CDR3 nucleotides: TGTGCCAGCAGTTTGCAACTAGCGGGAGTAGAAGAGACCCAGTACTTC. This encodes CASSLQLAGVEETQYF.

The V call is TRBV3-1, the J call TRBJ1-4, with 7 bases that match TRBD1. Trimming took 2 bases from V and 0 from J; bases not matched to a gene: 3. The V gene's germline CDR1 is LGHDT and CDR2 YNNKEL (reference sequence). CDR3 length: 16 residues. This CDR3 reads CASSQNRGTTNEKLFF. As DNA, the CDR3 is TGTGCCAGCAGCCAAAACAGGGGCACAACTAATGAAAAACTGTTTTTT.

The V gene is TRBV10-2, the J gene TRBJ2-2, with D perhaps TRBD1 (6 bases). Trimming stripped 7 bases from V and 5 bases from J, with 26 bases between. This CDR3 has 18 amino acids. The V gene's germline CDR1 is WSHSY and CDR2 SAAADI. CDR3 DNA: TGCGCCAGCACTCGCCTAGGACAGTCCCCCGCGGAGACCGGGGAGCTGTTTTTT. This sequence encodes CASTRLGQSPAETGELFF.

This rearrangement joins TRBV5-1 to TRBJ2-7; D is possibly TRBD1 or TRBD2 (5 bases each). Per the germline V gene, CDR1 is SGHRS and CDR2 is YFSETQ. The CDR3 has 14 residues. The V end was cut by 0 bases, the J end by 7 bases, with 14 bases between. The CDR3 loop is CASSLVQGEGEQYF. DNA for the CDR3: TGCGCCAGCAGCTTGGTCCAGGGAGAAGGAGAGCAGTACTTC.

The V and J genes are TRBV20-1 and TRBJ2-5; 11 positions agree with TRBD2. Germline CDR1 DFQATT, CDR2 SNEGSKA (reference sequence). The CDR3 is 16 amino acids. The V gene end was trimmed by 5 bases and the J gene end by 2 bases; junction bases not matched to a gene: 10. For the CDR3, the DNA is TGCAGTGCTTCGCCTGGGACTAGCGGAAGTCAAGAGACCCAGTACTTC. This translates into CSASPGTSGSQETQYF.

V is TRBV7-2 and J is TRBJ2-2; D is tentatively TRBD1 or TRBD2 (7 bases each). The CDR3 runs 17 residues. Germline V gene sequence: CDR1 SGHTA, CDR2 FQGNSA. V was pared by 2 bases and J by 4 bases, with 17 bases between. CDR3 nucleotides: TGTGCCAGCAGCTTACGTATCGGCAGGGGGGGCACCGGGGAGCTGTTTTTT. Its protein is CASSLRIGRGGTGELFF.